This TCR beta chain was identified during a study of CD8+ T cells in alopecia areata. Treatment of the sample: oral pan-JAK inhibitor, 5-10 mg twice daily. Germline lookup yields CDR1 MNHEY and CDR2 SVGAGI. Trimming took off 6 bases at V and 7 bases at J, with 10 bases between the two ends. The CDR3 is 11 residues long. RNA was isolated and reverse transcribed to cDNA, the sequencing template. Some clones are missing from TCRdb's copy, which holds only in-frame ones; the method was immunoSEQ multiplex PCR. The profile covers some 120,000 clones, with roughly 50% appearing a single time and roughly an eighth taken by the ten largest.

This TCR was recovered from a human donor with alopecia areata. J is TRBJ2-7 and V is TRBV6-5, with D possibly matching TRBD2 (5 bases). The sequences come from CD8+ T cells sorted from blood, collected at week 24, from a patient treated with tofacitinib. The CDR3 nucleotides are TGTGCCAGCAGATCCTCGGGAGAGCAGTACTTC. It encodes CASRSSGEQYF.